The 21 T cell receptor beta chains given below trace back to one sample, sequenced in a study of blood T cell repertoires in COVID-19. Sequencing used immunoSEQ multiplex PCR; TCRdb keeps in-frame clones, though not all of them. The sample shows about 280,000 clones, around nine tenths of them seen only once. The sample consisted of peripheral blood. The receptors originated from a man between 40 and 49 years old with acute or convalescent COVID-19.

The chain is built from TRBV30 and TRBJ2-5; unclear D gene. CDR1 is GTSNPN, CDR2 SVGIG, per germline (reference sequence). This CDR3 is built from 13 residues. The V end was cut by 2 bases, the J end by 3 bases, with 10 bases between. CDR3 in amino acids: CAWSLQNEETQYF. The CDR3 region has the DNA TGTGCCTGGAGTCTACAGAATGAAGAGACCCAGTACTTC.

The rearrangement links TRBV11-2 to TRBJ1-1; D is perhaps TRBD1 (5 bases). Between the trimmed V and J ends, which lost 2 bases and 5 bases, there was a span of 9 bases. Germline V CDR1 and CDR2: SGHAT, FQNNGV. CDR3 length: 13 amino acids. CDR3 region: CASSLTGGTEAFF. In DNA form, the CDR3 reads TGTGCCAGCAGCTTAACCGGGGGGACTGAAGCTTTCTTT.

V usage is TRBV3-1 (or the pseudogene TRBV3-2) and J usage is TRBJ1-2; tentatively, D is TRBD1 (6 bases). The germline V and J ends were trimmed by 0 bases and 4 bases, with 18 bases remaining between them. The CDR3 has 17 residues. CDR1 and CDR2 from the germline V gene are LGHDT and YNNKEL (reference sequence). CDR3 DNA sequence: TGTGCCAGCAGCCAAGAAAGGGACACAGGGATCACCTATGGCTACACCTTC. Its protein product is CASSQERDTGITYGYTF.

V is TRBV5-1 and J is TRBJ1-5; 9 positions agree with TRBD1. The germline V gene encodes CDR1 SGHRS and CDR2 YFSETQ. V lost 2 bases and J lost 7; bases outside the gene matches: 7. This CDR3 has 15 residues. The CDR3 region is CASSLGGTGRQPQHF. CDR3 bases: TGCGCCAGCAGCTTAGGTGGGACAGGGAGACAGCCCCAGCATTTT.

The chain couples TRBV7-2 to TRBJ2-3, with 10 bases that match TRBD2. Trimming cost V 3 bases and J 11 bases; bases outside gene matches: 11. CDR1 and CDR2 from the germline V gene are SGHTA and FQGNSA. CDR3 length: 15 amino acids. CDR3 protein: CASSFSSGGASKQYF. In DNA form, the CDR3 reads TGTGCCAGCAGCTTTTCCAGCGGGGGGGCCTCAAAGCAGTATTTT.

The gene calls are TRBV19 and TRBJ1-3; a possible D gene is TRBD1 (5 bases). The CDR3 extends over 15 amino acids. Trimming left V 10 bases short and J 0 bases short, with 16 bases between. Germline V CDR1 and CDR2: LNHDA, SQIVND (reference sequence). The DNA of the CDR3 is TGTGCCACCGAGTCAGGGAGGATCTCTGGAAACACCATATATTTT. Translating it yields CATESGRISGNTIYF.

This clone has a handful of counts. J is TRBJ2-2 and V is TRBV7-9, with 9 bases identical to TRBD1. The germline gives CDR1 SEHNR, CDR2 FQNEAQ (reference sequence). This CDR3 is 17 amino acids long. V lost 1 base, J lost 5 bases, and 8 bases stayed unmatched. The CDR3 loop reads CASSLGGDRDGTGELFF. Written as DNA, the CDR3 is TGTGCCAGCAGCTTAGGAGGGGACAGGGATGGAACCGGGGAGCTGTTTTTT. The full variable domain, in which reference TRBV7-9 and TRBJ2-2 provide the parts outside the CDR3, is DTGVSQNPRHKITKRGQNVTFRCDPISEHNRLYWYRQTLGQGPEFLTYFQNEAQLEKSRLLSDRFSAERPKGSFSTLEIQRTEQGDSAMYLCASSLGGDRDGTGELFFGEGSRLTVL.

The V gene is TRBV29-1, the J gene TRBJ1-2, with 8 bases aligning to TRBD1. V lost 6 bases, J lost 4 bases, and 4 bases stayed unmatched. This CDR3 is built from 12 residues. CDR1 and CDR2 from the germline V gene are SQVTM and ANQGSEA. This CDR3 reads CSVRDRLYGYTF. The CDR3 bases are TGCAGCGTCCGGGACAGGCTCTATGGCTACACCTTC.

The chain couples TRBV7-2 to TRBJ1-3; 11 nucleotides line up with TRBD1. Per germline, CDR1 SGHTA and CDR2 FQGNSA. The CDR3 consists of 16 residues. V lost 4 bases, J lost 2 bases, and 4 bases stayed unmatched. The CDR3 bases are TGTGCCAGCAGCTCCCGGACAGGGGGCACTGGAAACACCATATATTTT. It codes for CASSSRTGGTGNTIYF.

This rearrangement joins TRBV20-1 to TRBJ1-1; perhaps TRBD1 as D (5 bases). Germline values: CDR1 DFQATT, CDR2 SNEGSKA (reference sequence). The CDR3 is made up of 11 amino acids. The CDR3: CRGQGGTEAFF. CDR3 coding DNA: TGCAGGGGTCAGGGTGGGACTGAAGCTTTCTTT.

The chain uses TRBV7-9 and TRBJ2-2, with 9 bases matching TRBD1. The junction had 12 bases not matched to a gene; V was cut back by 7 bases and J by 3 bases. The CDR3 loop spans 17 amino acids. CDR1 is SEHNR and CDR2 is FQNEAQ in the germline V gene (reference sequence). CDR3 residues: CASILRTGVIDTGELFF. The DNA for the CDR3 is TGTGCCAGCATCCTACGGACAGGGGTCATAGACACCGGGGAGCTGTTTTTT.

This chain joins TRBV7-2 and TRBJ1-5; 7 nucleotides agree with TRBD1. Germline CDR1 SGHTA, CDR2 FQGNSA. Trimming cost V 5 bases and J 9 bases; bases outside gene matches: 7. CDR3 size: 13 residues. The CDR3 sequence: CASSPGTARPQHF. The CDR3 nucleotides read TGTGCCAGCAGCCCGGGGACAGCACGGCCCCAGCATTTT. The whole variable domain, filled in from reference TRBV7-2 and TRBJ1-5, reads GAGVSQSPSNKVTEKGKDVELRCDPISGHTALYWYRQSLGQGLEFLIYFQGNSAPDKSGLPSDRFSAERTGGSVSTLTIQRTQQEDSAVYLCASSPGTARPQHFGDGTRLSIL.

V is TRBV5-4 and J is TRBJ2-1; tentative D call: TRBD1 (5 bases). Trimming left V 2 bases short and J 9 bases short, with 15 bases between. Germline V gives CDR1 SGHNT, CDR2 YYREEE (reference sequence). The CDR3 is made up of 14 amino acids. The CDR3 bases are TGTGCCAGCAGCTTTACCGGGCAGGGCGGTGAGCAGTTCTTC. Translation: CASSFTGQGGEQFF.

This clone has only one observation. The V call is TRBV7-8, the J call TRBJ1-3; D is possibly TRBD1 (5 bases). CDR3 size: 18 residues. Germline V gene lookup returns CDR1 SGHVS and CDR2 FQNEAQ. The V end was cut by 6 bases, the J end by 1 base, with 22 bases between. The CDR3 DNA sequence: TGTGCCAGCAGTTCCGCCGGGACTCGGGGAAGTTCTGGAAACACCATATATTTT. This translates into CASSSAGTRGSSGNTIYF.

This clone was detected only once. This rearrangement joins TRBV10-3 to TRBJ1-3, with 11 bases identical to TRBD1. V lost 10 bases to trimming and J lost 4 bases; unmatched junction nucleotides: 6. Germline V lookup: CDR1 ENHRY, CDR2 SYGVKD. The CDR3 runs to 14 residues. The CDR3 here is CATGTGGTGNTIYF. CDR3 DNA sequence: TGTGCCACCGGGACAGGGGGAACCGGAAACACCATATATTTT.

This clone was observed once. The J gene is TRBJ2-7, the V gene TRBV7-2; TRBD1 agrees at 11 bases. V shed 6 bases and J 2 bases; nucleotides not matched to a gene: 6. The germline V gene has CDR1 SGHTA and CDR2 FQGNSA. The CDR3 length is 15 residues. CDR3 DNA: TGTGCCAGCAGACGACCGGACAGGGGGCCCTACGAGCAGTACTTC. Residues: CASRRPDRGPYEQYF.

The chain carries TRBV18 and TRBJ1-5; 7 nucleotides align to TRBD1. The CDR3 extends over 17 amino acids. Germline loops: CDR1 KGHSH, CDR2 LQKENI. Unmatched junction bases numbered 8, after V lost 3 bases and J lost 0 bases. The CDR3 coding sequence is TGTGCCAGCTCACCGCCGGGACAGCCGTATAGCAATCAGCCCCAGCATTTT. Its translation is CASSPPGQPYSNQPQHF. The full variable domain, in which reference TRBV18 and TRBJ1-5 provide the parts outside the CDR3, is NAGVMQNPRHLVRRRGQEARLRCSPMKGHSHVYWYRQLPEEGLKFMVYLQKENIIDESGMPKERFSAEFPKEGPSILRIQQVVRGDSAAYFCASSPPGQPYSNQPQHFGDGTRLSIL.

The chain recombines TRBV3-1 (or the pseudogene TRBV3-2) with TRBJ2-3; 10 nucleotides agree with TRBD2. V lost 2 bases to trimming and J lost 2 bases; unmatched junction nucleotides: 7. This CDR3 spans 17 amino acids. Germline loops: CDR1 LGHDT, CDR2 YNNKEL (reference sequence). CDR3 sequence reads: CASSQPRTSGFTDTQYF. The CDR3 region has the DNA TGTGCCAGCAGCCAACCTAGGACTAGCGGATTCACAGATACGCAGTATTTT.

This clone has only one observation. The chain uses TRBV7-9 and TRBJ2-2; 9 bases match TRBD2. The ends lost 0 bases at V and 4 bases at J; junction bases unmatched: 3. This CDR3 spans 16 amino acids. Germline-derived CDR1 and CDR2 are SEHNR and FQNEAQ (reference sequence). CDR3 in DNA: TGTGCCAGCAGCTTAGCGACTAGCGGTGGCACCGGGGAGCTGTTTTTT. As protein: CASSLATSGGTGELFF.

The chain has TRBV24-1 and TRBJ2-2, with D perhaps matching TRBD1 (6 bases). V was shortened by 10 bases and J by 0 bases, with 14 bases between the two germline ends. Germline V gene lookup returns CDR1 KGHDR and CDR2 SFDVKD. The length of the CDR3 is 15 residues. In nucleotides, the CDR3 is TGTGCCACGAGGGGGACGGACCCGAACACCGGGGAGCTGTTTTTT. Protein sequence: CATRGTDPNTGELFF.

The rearrangement joins TRBV11-3 to TRBJ2-7; tentative D call: TRBD1 (6 bases). The germline V and J ends were trimmed by 1 base and 6 bases, with 10 bases remaining between them. Germline V gives CDR1 SGHNT, CDR2 YENEEA. The CDR3 runs to 13 residues. The CDR3 here is CASSLGTGLEQYF. The DNA of the CDR3 is TGTGCCAGCAGCTTAGGAACAGGGCTCGAGCAGTACTTC.